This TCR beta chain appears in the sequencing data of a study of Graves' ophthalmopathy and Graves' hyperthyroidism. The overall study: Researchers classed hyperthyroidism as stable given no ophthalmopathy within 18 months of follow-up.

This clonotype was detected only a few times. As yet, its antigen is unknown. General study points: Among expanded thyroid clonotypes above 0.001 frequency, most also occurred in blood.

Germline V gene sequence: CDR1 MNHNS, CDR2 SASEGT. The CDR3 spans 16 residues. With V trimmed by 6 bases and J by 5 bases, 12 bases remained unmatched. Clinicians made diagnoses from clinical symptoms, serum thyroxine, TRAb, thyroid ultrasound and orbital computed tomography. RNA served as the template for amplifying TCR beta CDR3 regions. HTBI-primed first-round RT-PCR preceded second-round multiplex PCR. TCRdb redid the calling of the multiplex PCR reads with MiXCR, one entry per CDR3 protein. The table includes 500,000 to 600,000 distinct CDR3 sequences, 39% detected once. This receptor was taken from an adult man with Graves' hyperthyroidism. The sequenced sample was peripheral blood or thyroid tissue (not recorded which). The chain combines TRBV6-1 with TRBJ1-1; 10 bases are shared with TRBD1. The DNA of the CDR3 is TGTGCCAGCAGGTCCCGGGACAGGGGTTGGGGAACTGAAGCTTTCTTT. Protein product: CASRSRDRGWGTEAFF.